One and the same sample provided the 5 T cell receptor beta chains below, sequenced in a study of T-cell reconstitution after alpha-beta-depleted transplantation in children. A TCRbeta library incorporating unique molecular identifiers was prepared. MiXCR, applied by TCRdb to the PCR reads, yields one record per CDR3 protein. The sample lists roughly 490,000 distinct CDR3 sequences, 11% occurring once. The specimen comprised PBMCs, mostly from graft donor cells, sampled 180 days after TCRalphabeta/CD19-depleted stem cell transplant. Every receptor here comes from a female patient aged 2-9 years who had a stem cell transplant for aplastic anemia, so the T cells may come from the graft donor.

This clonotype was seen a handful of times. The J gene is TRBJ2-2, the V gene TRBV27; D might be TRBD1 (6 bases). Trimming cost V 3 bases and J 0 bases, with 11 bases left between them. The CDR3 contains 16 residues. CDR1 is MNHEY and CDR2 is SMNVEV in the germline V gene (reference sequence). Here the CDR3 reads CASSFDYRANTGELFF. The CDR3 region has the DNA TGTGCCAGCAGTTTCGACTACAGGGCGAACACCGGGGAGCTGTTTTTT.

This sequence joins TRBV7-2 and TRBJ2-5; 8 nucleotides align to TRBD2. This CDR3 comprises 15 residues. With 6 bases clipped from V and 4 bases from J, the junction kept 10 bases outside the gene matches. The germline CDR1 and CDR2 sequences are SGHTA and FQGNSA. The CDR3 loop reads CASRRPGGSRETQYF. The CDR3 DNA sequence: TGTGCCAGCAGGCGACCGGGGGGGTCGCGAGAGACCCAGTACTTC.

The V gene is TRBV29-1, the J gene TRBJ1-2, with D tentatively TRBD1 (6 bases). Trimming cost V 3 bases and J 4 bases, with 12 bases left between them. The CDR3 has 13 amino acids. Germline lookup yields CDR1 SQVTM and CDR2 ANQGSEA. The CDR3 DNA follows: TGCAGCGTTGAGGGGGCGGAGATCTATGGCTACACCTTC. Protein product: CSVEGAEIYGYTF. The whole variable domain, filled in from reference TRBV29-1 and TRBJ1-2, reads SAVISQKPSRDICQRGTSLTIQCQVDSQVTMMFWYRQQPGQSLTLIATANQGSEATYESGFVIDKFPISRPNLTFSTLTVSNMSPEDSSIYLCSVEGAEIYGYTFGSGTRLTVV.

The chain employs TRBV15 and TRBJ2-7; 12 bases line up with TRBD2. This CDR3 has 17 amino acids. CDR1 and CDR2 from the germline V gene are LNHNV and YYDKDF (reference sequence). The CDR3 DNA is TGTGCCACCGCGGTGGGGATGACTAGCGGGGGTATCTACGGGCAGTACGTC. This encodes CATAVGMTSGGIYGQYV.

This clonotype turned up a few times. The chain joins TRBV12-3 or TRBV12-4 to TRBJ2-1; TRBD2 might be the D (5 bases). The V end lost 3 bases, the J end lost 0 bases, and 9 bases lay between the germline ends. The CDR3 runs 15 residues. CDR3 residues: CASSLKRSSYNEQFF. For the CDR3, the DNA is TGTGCCAGCAGTTTGAAGCGGAGCTCCTACAATGAGCAGTTCTTC.